This entry describes one T cell receptor beta chain. Produced via immunoSEQ multiplex PCR; TCRdb's table is partial and in-frame only. The profile shows some 93,000 clones, 80% to 95% of them singletons. This record comes from a study of T cell changes during pregnancy in multiple sclerosis. The source is a female donor with multiple sclerosis, enrolled in a pregnancy study. Sequencing was performed on peripheral blood, taken after pregnancy.

Written as DNA, the CDR3 is TGTGCCAGCAGCCCCGGGACAGGCGGTCACGAGCAGTACTTC. Translation gives CASSPGTGGHEQYF. The genes are TRBV5-5 and TRBJ2-7; 8 bases are a match to TRBD1. The V gene's germline CDR1 is SGHKS and CDR2 YYEKEE (reference sequence). After removal of 4 bases from V and 5 bases from J, the junction contained 8 bases not matched to a gene. The CDR3 extends over 14 amino acids.